This T cell receptor beta chain was sequenced in a study of T cells expressing NK-cell markers. The wider study: Obtained from sorted CD3+CD56+NKG2C+, CD3+CD56+NKG2C- and CD3+CD56-NKG2C+ T cells were the TCR beta repertoires. Eight donors were sequenced, seven testing HCMV-seropositive and one testing seronegative. Study-level points and caveats: In about six donors, dominant NKG2C+ clonotypes were roughly 1.0-7.0% of CD8+ T cells. Whether expanded NKG2C+ T cell clones were HCMV-specific remained unclear.

Turning to this clonotype: As yet, its antigen is unknown.

From its re-call of the 5' RACE reads, TCRdb lists each CDR3 protein once, without DNA. The table for this sample gives around 380,000 distinct CDR3 sequences. CDR3 size: 12 residues. Germline V gene sequence: CDR1 SGHTA, CDR2 FQGTGA. The chain employs TRBV7-3 and TRBJ2-3; without DNA, the TCRdb call of TRBD1 cannot be checked. The TCR originated in a woman aged 45-59 years in good health. Source material: blood T cells: a sorted CD56 or NKG2C T cell subset, CD4+ or CD8+ T cells, or bulk PBMC T cells (not recorded which). This CDR3 is CASSSPPDTQYF.